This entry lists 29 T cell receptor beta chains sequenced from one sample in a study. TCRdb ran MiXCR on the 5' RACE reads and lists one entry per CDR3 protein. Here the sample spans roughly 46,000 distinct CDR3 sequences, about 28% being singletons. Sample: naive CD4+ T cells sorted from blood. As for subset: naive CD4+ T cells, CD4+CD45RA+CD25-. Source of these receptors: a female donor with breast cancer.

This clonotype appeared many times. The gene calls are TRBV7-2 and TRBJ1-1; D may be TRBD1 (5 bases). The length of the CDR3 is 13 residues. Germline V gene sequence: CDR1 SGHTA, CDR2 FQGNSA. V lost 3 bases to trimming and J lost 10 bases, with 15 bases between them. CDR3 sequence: CASSFRPSGVAFF. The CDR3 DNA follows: TGTGCCAGCAGCTTCCGACCCTCGGGGGTAGCTTTCTTT.

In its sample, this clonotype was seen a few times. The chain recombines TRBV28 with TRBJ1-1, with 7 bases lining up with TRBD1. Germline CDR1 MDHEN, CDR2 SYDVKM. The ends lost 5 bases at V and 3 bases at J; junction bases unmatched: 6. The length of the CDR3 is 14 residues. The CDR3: CASSPTQGDTEAFF. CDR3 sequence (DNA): TGTGCCAGCAGTCCAACTCAGGGGGACACTGAAGCTTTCTTT.

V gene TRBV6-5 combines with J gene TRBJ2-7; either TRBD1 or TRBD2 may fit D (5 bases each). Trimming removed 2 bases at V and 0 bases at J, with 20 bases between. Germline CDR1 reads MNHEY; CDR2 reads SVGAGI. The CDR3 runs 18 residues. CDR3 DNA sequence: TGTGCCAGCAGTTACGTCGGGGCGAGGGTATTGAGCTCCTACGAGCAGTACTTC. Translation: CASSYVGARVLSSYEQYF.

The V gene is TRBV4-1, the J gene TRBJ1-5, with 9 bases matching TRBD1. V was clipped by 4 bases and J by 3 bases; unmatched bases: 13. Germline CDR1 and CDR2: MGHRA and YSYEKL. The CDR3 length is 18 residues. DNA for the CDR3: TGCGCCAGCAGCCCTTACCCGGTACAGGGGGCAAACAATCAGCCCCAGCATTTT. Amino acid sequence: CASSPYPVQGANNQPQHF.

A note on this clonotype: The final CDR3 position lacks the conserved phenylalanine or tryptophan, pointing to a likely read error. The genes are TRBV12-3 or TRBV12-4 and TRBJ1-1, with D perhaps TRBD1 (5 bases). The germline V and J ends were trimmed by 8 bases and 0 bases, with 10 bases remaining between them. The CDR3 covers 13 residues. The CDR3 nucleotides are TGTGCCAGCGGACGGGACCTGAACACTGAAGCTTTCCTT. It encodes CASGRDLNTEAFL.

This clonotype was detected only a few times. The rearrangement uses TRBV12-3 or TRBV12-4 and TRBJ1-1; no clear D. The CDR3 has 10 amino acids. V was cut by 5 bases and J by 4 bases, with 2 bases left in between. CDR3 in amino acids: CASSITEAFF. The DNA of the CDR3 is TGTGCCAGCAGTATCACTGAAGCTTTCTTT.

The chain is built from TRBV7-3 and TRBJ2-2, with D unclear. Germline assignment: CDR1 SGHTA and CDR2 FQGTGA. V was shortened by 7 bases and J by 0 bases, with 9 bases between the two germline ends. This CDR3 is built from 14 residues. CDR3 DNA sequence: TGTGCCAGCACCATGGCTCCGAACACCGGGGAGCTGTTTTTT. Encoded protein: CASTMAPNTGELFF.

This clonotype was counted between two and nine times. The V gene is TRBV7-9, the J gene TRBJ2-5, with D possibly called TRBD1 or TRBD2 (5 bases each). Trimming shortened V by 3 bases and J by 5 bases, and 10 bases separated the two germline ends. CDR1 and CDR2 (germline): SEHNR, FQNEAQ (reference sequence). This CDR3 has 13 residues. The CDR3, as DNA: TGTGCCAGCAGCTTTGGGGGAACTGAGACCCAGTACTTC. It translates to CASSFGGTETQYF.

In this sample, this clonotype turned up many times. CDR3 in amino acids: CASSVAPGGNYGYTF. The CDR3 DNA reads TGTGCCAGCAGCGTAGCTCCGGGAGGCAACTATGGCTACACCTTC. The genes are TRBV9 and TRBJ1-2; D is undetermined. Germline CDR1 reads SGDLS; CDR2 reads YYNGEE. The CDR3 runs to 15 residues. V was pared by 0 bases and J by 2 bases, with 11 bases between. Full variable domain (missing parts from reference TRBV9 and TRBJ1-2): DSGVTQTPKHLITATGQRVTLRCSPRSGDLSVYWYQQSLDQGLQFLIQYYNGEERAKGNILERFSAQQFPDLHSELNLSSLELGDSALYFCASSVAPGGNYGYTFGSGTRLTVV.

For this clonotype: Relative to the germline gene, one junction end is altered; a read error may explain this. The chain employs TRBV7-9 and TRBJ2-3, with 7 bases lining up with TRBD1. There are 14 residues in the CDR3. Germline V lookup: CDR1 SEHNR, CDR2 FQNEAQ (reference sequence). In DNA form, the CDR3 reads TGTGCCAGCAGCCAAGGACAGGCCACAGATACGCAGTACTTT. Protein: CASSQGQATDTQYF.

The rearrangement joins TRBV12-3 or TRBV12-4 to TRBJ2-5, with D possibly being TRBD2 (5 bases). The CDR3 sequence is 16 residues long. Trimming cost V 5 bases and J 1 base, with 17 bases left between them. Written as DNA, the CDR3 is TGTGCCAGCAGTGCCTCTAGCAGCCTTTTCCAAGAGACCCAGTACTTC. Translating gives CASSASSSLFQETQYF.

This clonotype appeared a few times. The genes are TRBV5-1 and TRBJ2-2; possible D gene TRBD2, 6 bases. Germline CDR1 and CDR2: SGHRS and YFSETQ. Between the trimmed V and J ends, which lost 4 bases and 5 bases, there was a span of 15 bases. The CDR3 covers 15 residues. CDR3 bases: TGCGCCAGCAGCACTGAACTAGCCATAACCGGGGAGCTGTTTTTT. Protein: CASSTELAITGELFF.

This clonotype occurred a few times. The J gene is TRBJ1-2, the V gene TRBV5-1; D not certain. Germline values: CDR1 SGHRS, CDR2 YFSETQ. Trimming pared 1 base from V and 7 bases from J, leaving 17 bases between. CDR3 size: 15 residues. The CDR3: CASSLYASSEGGYTF. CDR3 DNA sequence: TGCGCCAGCAGCTTGTACGCATCGAGTGAAGGTGGCTACACCTTC.

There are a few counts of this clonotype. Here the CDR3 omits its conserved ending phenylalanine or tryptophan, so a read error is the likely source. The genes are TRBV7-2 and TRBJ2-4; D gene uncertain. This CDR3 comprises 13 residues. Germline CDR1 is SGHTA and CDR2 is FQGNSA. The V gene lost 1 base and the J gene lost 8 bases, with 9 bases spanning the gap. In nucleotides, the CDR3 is TGTGCCAGCAGCTTAGTTTTTAGAGACATTCAGTACCTC. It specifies CASSLVFRDIQYL.

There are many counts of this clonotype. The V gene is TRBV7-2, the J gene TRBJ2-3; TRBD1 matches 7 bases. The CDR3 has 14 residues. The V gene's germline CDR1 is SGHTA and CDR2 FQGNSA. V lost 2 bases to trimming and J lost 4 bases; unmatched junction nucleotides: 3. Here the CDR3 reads CASSLFQGADTQYF. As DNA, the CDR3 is TGTGCCAGCAGCTTATTTCAGGGGGCAGATACGCAGTATTTT.

The CDR3 DNA reads as TGTGCCAGCAGCCAACCCCCCGGAGTGGGGGGGGGCACAGATACGCAGTATTTT. Its translation: CASSQPPGVGGGTDTQYF. The rearrangement uses TRBV4-2 and TRBJ2-3; TRBD2 matches 7 bases. This CDR3 has 18 residues. Germline CDR1 LGHNA, CDR2 YNFKEQ. Unmatched junction bases numbered 12, after V lost 2 bases and J lost 1 base.

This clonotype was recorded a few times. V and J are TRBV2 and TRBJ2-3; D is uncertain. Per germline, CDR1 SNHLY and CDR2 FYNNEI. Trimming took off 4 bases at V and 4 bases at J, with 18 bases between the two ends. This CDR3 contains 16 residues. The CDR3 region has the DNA TGTGCCAGCAGTGTGGGGTTAGGGTCCGTGGCAGATACGCAGTATTTT. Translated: CASSVGLGSVADTQYF.

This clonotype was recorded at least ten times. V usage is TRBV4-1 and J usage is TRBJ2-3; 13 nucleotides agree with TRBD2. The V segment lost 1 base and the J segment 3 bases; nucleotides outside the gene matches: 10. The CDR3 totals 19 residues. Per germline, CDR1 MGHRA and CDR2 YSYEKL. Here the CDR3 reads CASSQGGLKLAGGTDTQYF. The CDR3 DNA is TGCGCCAGCAGCCAAGGGGGCCTAAAACTAGCGGGGGGGACAGATACGCAGTATTTT.

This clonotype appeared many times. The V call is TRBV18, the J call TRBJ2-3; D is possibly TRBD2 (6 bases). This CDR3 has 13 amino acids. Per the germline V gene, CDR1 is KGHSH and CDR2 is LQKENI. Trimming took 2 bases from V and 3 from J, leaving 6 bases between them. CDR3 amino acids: CASSPGTTDTQYF. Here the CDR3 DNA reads TGTGCCAGCTCACCAGGGACTACAGATACGCAGTATTTT.

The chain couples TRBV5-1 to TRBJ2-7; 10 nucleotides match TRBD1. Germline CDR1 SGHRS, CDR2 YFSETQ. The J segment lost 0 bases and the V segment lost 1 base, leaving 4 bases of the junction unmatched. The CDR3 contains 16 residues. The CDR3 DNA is TGCGCCAGCAGCTTGAGGGGACAGGGGAACTCCTACGAGCAGTACTTC. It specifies CASSLRGQGNSYEQYF.

The CDR3 reads CASSPGAMGTEAFF. CDR3 in DNA: TGCGCCAGCAGCCCGGGGGCTATGGGCACTGAAGCTTTCTTT. The chain has TRBV5-1 and TRBJ1-1; a possible D gene is TRBD1 (6 bases). Germline assignment: CDR1 SGHRS and CDR2 YFSETQ. V gave up 4 bases and J gave up 4 bases, with 14 bases separating them. This CDR3 spans 14 amino acids.

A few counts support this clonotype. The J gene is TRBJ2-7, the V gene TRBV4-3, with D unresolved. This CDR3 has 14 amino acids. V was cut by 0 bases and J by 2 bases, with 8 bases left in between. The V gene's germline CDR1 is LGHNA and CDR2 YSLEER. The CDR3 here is CASSQEFLAYEQYF. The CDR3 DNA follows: TGCGCCAGCAGCCAAGAGTTCCTAGCCTACGAGCAGTACTTC.

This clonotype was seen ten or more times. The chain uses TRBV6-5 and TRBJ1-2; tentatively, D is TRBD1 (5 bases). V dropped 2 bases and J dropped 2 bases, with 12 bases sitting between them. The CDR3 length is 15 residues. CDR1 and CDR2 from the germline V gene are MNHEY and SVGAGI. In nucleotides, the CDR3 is TGTGCCAGCAGTTACCTGACAGCCACAAACTATGGCTACACCTTC. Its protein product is CASSYLTATNYGYTF.

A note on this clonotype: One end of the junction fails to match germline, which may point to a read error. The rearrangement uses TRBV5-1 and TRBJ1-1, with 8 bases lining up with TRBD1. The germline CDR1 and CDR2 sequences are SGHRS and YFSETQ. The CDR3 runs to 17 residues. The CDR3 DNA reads TGCGCCAGCGGCTTGGACGGACAGGGACCCAGGAACACTGAAGCTTTCTTT. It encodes CASGLDGQGPRNTEAFF.

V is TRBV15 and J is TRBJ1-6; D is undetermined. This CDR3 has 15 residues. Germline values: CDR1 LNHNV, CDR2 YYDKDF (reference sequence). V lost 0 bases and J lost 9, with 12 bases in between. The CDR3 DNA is TGTGCCACCAGCAGAGATCGTATTGGGCGTTCACCCCTCCACTTT. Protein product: CATSRDRIGRSPLHF. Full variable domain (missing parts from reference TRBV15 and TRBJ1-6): DAMVIQNPRYQVTQFGKPVTLSCSQTLNHNVMYWYQQKSSQAPKLLFHYYDKDFNNEADTPDNFQSRRPNTSFCFLDIRSPGLGDTAMYLCATSRDRIGRSPLHFGNGTRLTVT.

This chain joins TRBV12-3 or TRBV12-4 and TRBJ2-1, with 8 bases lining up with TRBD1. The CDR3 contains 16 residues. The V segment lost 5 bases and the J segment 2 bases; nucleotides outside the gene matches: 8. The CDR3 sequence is CASSPEDRAPYNEQFF. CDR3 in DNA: TGTGCCAGCAGTCCCGAGGACAGGGCCCCCTACAATGAGCAGTTCTTC.

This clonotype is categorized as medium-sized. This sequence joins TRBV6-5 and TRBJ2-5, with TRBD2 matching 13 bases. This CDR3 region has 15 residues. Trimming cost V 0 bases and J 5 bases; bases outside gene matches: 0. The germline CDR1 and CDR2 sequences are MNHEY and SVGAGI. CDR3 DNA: TGTGCCAGCAGTTACTCGACTAGCGGGGGGGAGACCCAGTACTTC. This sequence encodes CASSYSTSGGETQYF.

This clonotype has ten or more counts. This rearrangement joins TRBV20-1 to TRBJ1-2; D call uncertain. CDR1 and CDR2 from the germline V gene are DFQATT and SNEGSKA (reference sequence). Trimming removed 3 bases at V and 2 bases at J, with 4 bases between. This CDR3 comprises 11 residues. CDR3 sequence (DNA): TGCAGTGCTAGCGACAACTATGGCTACACCTTC. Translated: CSASDNYGYTF.

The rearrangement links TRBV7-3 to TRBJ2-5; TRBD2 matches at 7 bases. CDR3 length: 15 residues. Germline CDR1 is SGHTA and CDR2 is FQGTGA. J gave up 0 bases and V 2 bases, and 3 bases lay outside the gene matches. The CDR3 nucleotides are TGTGCCAGCAGCTTATTTGCGGGAGACCAAGAGACCCAGTACTTC. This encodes CASSLFAGDQETQYF.